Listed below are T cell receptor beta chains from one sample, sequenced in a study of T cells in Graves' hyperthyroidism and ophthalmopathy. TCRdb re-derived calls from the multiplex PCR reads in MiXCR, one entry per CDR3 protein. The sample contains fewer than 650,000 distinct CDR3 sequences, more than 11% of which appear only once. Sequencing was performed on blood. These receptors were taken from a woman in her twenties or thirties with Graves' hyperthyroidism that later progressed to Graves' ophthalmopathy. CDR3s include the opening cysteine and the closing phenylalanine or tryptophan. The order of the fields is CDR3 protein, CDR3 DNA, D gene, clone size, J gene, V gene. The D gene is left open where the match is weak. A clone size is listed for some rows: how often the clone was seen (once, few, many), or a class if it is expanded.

CDR3: CASTLSGSGTYNEQFF; DNA: TGCGCCAGCACCTTAAGCGGGAGTGGGACCTACAATGAGCAGTTCTTC; D: TRBD2; size: few; J: TRBJ2-1; V: TRBV5-1
CDR3: CASSLNSGGGNEQFF; DNA: TGTGCCAGCAGTTTAAACAGCGGAGGGGGCAATGAGCAGTTCTTC; D: .; size: .; J: TRBJ2-1; V: TRBV12-3/TRBV12-4
CDR3: CASSPVGEGETQYF; DNA: TGTGCCAGCAGCCCCGTGGGTGAGGGGGAGACCCAGTACTTC; D: .; size: many; J: TRBJ2-5; V: TRBV7-3
CDR3: CAVRSGLIGEKLFF; DNA: TGTGCCGTAAGGTCCGGACTCATCGGTGAAAAACTGTTTTTT; D: .; size: few; J: TRBJ1-4; V: TRBV10-3
CDR3: CATVAGGGHEQFF; DNA: TGTGCCACCGTAGCGGGAGGGGGTCATGAGCAGTTCTTC; D: TRBD2; size: many; J: TRBJ2-1; V: TRBV24-1
CDR3: CASSLSAGTTYGYTF; DNA: TGTGCCAGCAGTTTATCGGCAGGGACAACTTATGGCTACACCTTC; D: .; size: many; J: TRBJ1-2; V: TRBV12-3/TRBV12-4
CDR3: CSALQGGGNEKLFF; DNA: TGCAGTGCCCTACAGGGAGGGGGCAATGAAAAACTGTTTTTT; D: TRBD1; size: .; J: TRBJ1-4; V: TRBV20-1
CDR3: CSAGRDSTDTQYF; DNA: TGCAGTGCGGGGCGAGATTCAACGGATACGCAGTATTTT; D: .; size: many; J: TRBJ2-3; V: TRBV20-1
CDR3: CASSLSGQGFPYGYTF; DNA: TGTGCCAGCAGTTTATCGGGACAAGGATTCCCCTATGGCTACACCTTC; D: .; size: many; J: TRBJ1-2; V: TRBV12-3/TRBV12-4
CDR3: CAWSSSGTVLFGNTIYF; DNA: TGTGCCTGGAGTAGTTCCGGGACAGTTCTTTTTGGAAACACCATATATTTT; D: TRBD1; size: few; J: TRBJ1-3; V: TRBV30
CDR3: CASRPTDKVYEQYF; DNA: TGTGCCAGCAGACCCACGGACAAAGTCTACGAGCAGTACTTC; D: .; size: few; J: TRBJ2-7; V: TRBV6-1
CDR3: CASTLLLAGGDEQFF; DNA: TGTGCCAGCACCCTTTTGCTAGCGGGAGGAGATGAGCAGTTCTTC; D: TRBD2; size: .; J: TRBJ2-1; V: TRBV12-3/TRBV12-4
CDR3: CASSQPYTEAFF; DNA: TGTGCCAGCAGCCAGCCCTACACTGAAGCTTTCTTT; D: .; size: many; J: TRBJ1-1; V: TRBV3-1
CDR3: CASTSSGLGAFF; DNA: TGTGCCAGTACGAGCTCAGGGCTCGGGGCTTTCTTT; D: .; size: few; J: TRBJ1-1; V: TRBV19
CDR3: CASSKLAYAYEQYF; DNA: TGTGCCAGCAGTAAACTAGCGTATGCCTACGAGCAGTACTTC; D: TRBD2; size: many; J: TRBJ2-7; V: TRBV6-2/TRBV6-3
CDR3: CASSKGGPGEQFF; DNA: TGTGCCAGCAGCAAAGGAGGGCCTGGTGAGCAGTTCTTC; D: .; size: few; J: TRBJ2-1; V: TRBV7-9
CDR3: CSAQKGSSYNSPLHF; DNA: TGCAGTGCTCAGAAGGGGAGCTCCTATAATTCACCCCTCCACTTT; D: .; size: many; J: TRBJ1-6; V: TRBV20-1
CDR3: CASAWQGNGNEQFF; DNA: TGTGCCAGCGCATGGCAGGGGAATGGCAATGAGCAGTTCTTC; D: .; size: many; J: TRBJ2-1; V: TRBV2
CDR3: CASRALGGSNTGELFF; DNA: TGTGCCAGCAGGGCCCTTGGCGGGAGTAATACCGGGGAGCTGTTTTTT; D: TRBD2; size: many; J: TRBJ2-2; V: TRBV2
CDR3: CASDSEKLRQGAIQPQHF; DNA: TGTGCCAGCGATTCAGAGAAACTCCGACAGGGGGCAATTCAGCCCCAGCATTTT; D: TRBD1; size: few; J: TRBJ1-5; V: TRBV6-2/TRBV6-3
CDR3: CSAKFGHNTQYF; DNA: TGCAGCGCTAAATTTGGACACAATACGCAGTATTTT; D: .; size: many; J: TRBJ2-3; V: TRBV29-1
CDR3: CASSPEQYF; DNA: TGTGCCAGCAGTCCGGAGCAGTACTTC; D: .; size: many; J: TRBJ2-7; V: TRBV2
CDR3: CAWTSKRAPGGNTIYF; DNA: TGTGCCTGGACCTCCAAAAGGGCTCCCGGAGGAAACACCATATATTTT; D: .; size: many; J: TRBJ1-3; V: TRBV30
CDR3: CASSGVGSDSGRTQPSADTQYF; DNA: TGTGCCAGCAGTGGGGTTGGTAGTGATAGCGGGAGGACCCAGCCAAGCGCAGATACGCAGTATTTT; D: TRBD2; size: .; J: TRBJ2-3; V: TRBV2
CDR3: CASRRTSEGEQFF; DNA: TGTGCCAGCAGACGGACTAGTGAGGGTGAGCAGTTCTTC; D: TRBD2; size: many; J: TRBJ2-1; V: TRBV27
CDR3: CSARTGSGNTIYF; DNA: TGCAGTGCCCGGACTGGATCTGGAAACACCATATATTTT; D: .; size: many; J: TRBJ1-3; V: TRBV20-1
CDR3: CASSTDYEQYF; DNA: TGTGCCAGCAGCACGGATTACGAGCAGTACTTC; D: .; size: many; J: TRBJ2-7; V: TRBV3-1
CDR3: CATSIPGQGTNQPQHF; DNA: TGTGCCACCAGCATACCGGGACAGGGGACTAACCAGCCCCAGCATTTT; D: TRBD1; size: few; J: TRBJ1-5; V: TRBV15
CDR3: CASSLGAGSEKLFF; DNA: TGTGCCAGCAGCTTAGGGGCAGGGAGTGAAAAACTGTTTTTT; D: .; size: many; J: TRBJ1-4; V: TRBV7-2
CDR3: CSVVRGRTDTQYF; DNA: TGCAGCGTTGTTCGGGGGCGCACAGATACGCAGTATTTT; D: .; size: .; J: TRBJ2-3; V: TRBV29-1
CDR3: CASSQDRDREQYF; DNA: TGTGCCAGCAGCCAAGACAGGGATCGGGAGCAGTACTTC; D: TRBD1; size: .; J: TRBJ2-7; V: TRBV7-3
CDR3: CASSVEGGDSYEQYF; DNA: TGTGCCAGCAGCGTAGAAGGAGGCGACTCCTACGAGCAGTACTTC; D: .; size: many; J: TRBJ2-7; V: TRBV9
CDR3: CASSSGGTSGTPYEQYF; DNA: TGTGCCAGCAGTTCCGGCGGGACTAGCGGGACTCCCTACGAGCAGTACTTC; D: TRBD2; size: few; J: TRBJ2-7; V: TRBV6-9
CDR3: CASSYSQAGNEQYF; DNA: TGTGCCAGCAGTTATTCACAGGCGGGGAACGAGCAGTACTTC; D: .; size: many; J: TRBJ2-7; V: TRBV6-1
CDR3: CASSKEQGFQPQHF; DNA: TGTGCCAGTAGCAAGGAACAGGGATTCCAGCCCCAGCATTTT; D: .; size: many; J: TRBJ1-5; V: TRBV19
CDR3: CASSRSRDEQFF; DNA: TGTGCCAGCAGCAGAAGCCGGGATGAGCAGTTCTTC; D: .; size: many; J: TRBJ2-1; V: TRBV13
CDR3: CATGGSVNTEAFF; DNA: TGTGCCACAGGGGGCTCGGTGAACACTGAAGCTTTCTTT; D: TRBD1; size: many; J: TRBJ1-1; V: TRBV2
CDR3: CASQTRDTEAFF; DNA: TGTGCCAGCCAGACCAGGGACACTGAAGCTTTCTTT; D: .; size: .; J: TRBJ1-1; V: TRBV6-1
CDR3: CASSVTPTETGELFF; DNA: TGTGCCAGCAGCGTAACCCCAACTGAAACCGGGGAGCTGTTTTTT; D: .; size: many; J: TRBJ2-2; V: TRBV9
CDR3: CASSPGTSSGETQYF; DNA: TGTGCCAGCTCACCCGGGACTTCCTCGGGAGAGACCCAGTACTTC; D: .; size: many; J: TRBJ2-5; V: TRBV18
CDR3: CASSRLAGYNEQFF; DNA: TGTGCCAGCAGTAGACTAGCGGGGTACAATGAGCAGTTCTTC; D: TRBD2; size: many; J: TRBJ2-1; V: TRBV2
CDR3: CASSPGQGTDYGYTF; DNA: TGTGCCAGCAGCCCCGGACAGGGTACCGACTATGGCTACACCTTC; D: TRBD1; size: .; J: TRBJ1-2; V: TRBV11-2
CDR3: CASISQAGGRTDTQYF; DNA: TGTGCCAGCATCAGTCAAGCGGGAGGTCGGACAGATACGCAGTATTTT; D: TRBD2; size: few; J: TRBJ2-3; V: TRBV7-2
CDR3: CAISGSFEKEDNSPLHF; DNA: TGTGCCATCAGTGGGTCCTTTGAGAAGGAGGATAATTCACCCCTCCACTTT; D: .; size: many; J: TRBJ1-6; V: TRBV10-3
CDR3: CASSSGPTPGTEAFF; DNA: TGTGCCAGCAGCTCTGGGCCCACCCCGGGGACTGAAGCTTTCTTT; D: .; size: many; J: TRBJ1-1; V: TRBV3-1
CDR3: CASGGGDSYEQYF; DNA: TGTGCCAGCGGAGGGGGGGATTCCTATGAGCAGTACTTC; D: .; size: .; J: TRBJ2-7; V: TRBV27
CDR3: CAWTKTYEQYF; DNA: TGTGCCTGGACAAAAACCTACGAGCAGTACTTC; D: .; size: .; J: TRBJ2-7; V: TRBV30